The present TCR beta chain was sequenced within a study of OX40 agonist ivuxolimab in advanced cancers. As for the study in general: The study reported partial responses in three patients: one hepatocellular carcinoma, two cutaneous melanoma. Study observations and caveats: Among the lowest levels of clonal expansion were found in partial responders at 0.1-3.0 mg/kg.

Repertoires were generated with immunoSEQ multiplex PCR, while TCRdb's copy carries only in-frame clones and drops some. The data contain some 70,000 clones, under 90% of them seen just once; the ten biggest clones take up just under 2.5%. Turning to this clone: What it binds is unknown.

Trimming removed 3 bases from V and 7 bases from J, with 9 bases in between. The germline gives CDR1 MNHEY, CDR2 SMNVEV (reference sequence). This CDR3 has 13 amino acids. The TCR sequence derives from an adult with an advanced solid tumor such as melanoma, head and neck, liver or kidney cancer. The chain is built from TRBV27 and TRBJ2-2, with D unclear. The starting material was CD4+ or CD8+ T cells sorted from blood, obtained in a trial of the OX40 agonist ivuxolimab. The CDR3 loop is CASSLEFIGELFF. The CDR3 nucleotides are TGTGCCAGCAGTTTGGAGTTTATCGGGGAGCTGTTTTTT.